The entry below describes one T cell receptor (beta chain). What this receptor recognizes is not known. Base-call qualities are not available, and no considerably larger clone is one nucleotide away. The library was made by the immunoSEQ multiplex PCR assay. Imported from immuneACCESS, the table was reduced by TCRdb to in-frame sequences with V and J called. These copies leave out some clones; in studies compared against another copy, an unresolved V gene accounts for under half, and the cause of the remainder is not known. The sample table holds around 30,000 clones, of which roughly 90% were seen once. Of the sample, 3.5% to 4% is held by the ten largest clones. This sample was taken from a study of T cell changes during pregnancy in multiple sclerosis (dated by TCRdb to between 2017 and 2020). Broadly, across the study: In women with multiple sclerosis, the researchers looked at how the T cell repertoire shifted as pregnancy progressed.

The CDR3 contains 15 residues, cysteine and phenylalanine counted. The read is trimmed to its CDR3 DNA, 45 bases read in frame from base 1. The germline V gene encodes CDR1 SGHTS and CDR2 YDEGEE. The germline ends are 6 bases apart after V is trimmed by 0 bases and J by 0 bases. The rearranged chain carries TRBV5-8 and TRBJ1-4; the D segment cannot be called with confidence. This sequence was found in a female donor with multiple sclerosis, enrolled in a pregnancy study. Material: CD8+ T cells from peripheral blood mononuclear cells, obtained in the third trimester of pregnancy. The encoded CDR3 is CASSLEAATNEKLFF. The sequence in DNA is TGTGCCAGCAGCTTGGAGGCGGCAACTAATGAAAAACTGTTTTTT.